This TCR beta chain derives from a study of blood T cells in healthy people across ages. The study's findings and limits: With donor CMV status unknown, expanded clonotype changes were possibly confounded.

The CDR3 runs 14 residues. The germline V and J ends were trimmed by 0 bases and 4 bases, with 9 bases remaining between them. Germline V gene data show CDR1 as MNHNY and CDR2 as SVGAGI (reference sequence). Every participating donor contributed around 9.5 milliliters of peripheral blood through a draw. In the case of this clonotype: What it binds is unknown.

Next came a second PCR, run for roughly 6 to 11 cycles, which used a sample-barcoded 5' primer along with a J-beta primer mix. One entry per CDR3 protein results from TCRdb running MiXCR on the 5' RACE reads. The sample lists almost 550,000 distinct CDR3 sequences, about 25% seen once, with around 10% in the top ten. These same records also appear under a second study, on T cells of mothers and their children. That work states: Related and unrelated pairs show similar thymic shaping of TCR recombination output.

The material sequenced was blood. The chain combines TRBV6-6 with TRBJ1-2; D unclear. This receptor was taken from a boy aged 10-17 years in good health. CDR3 coding DNA: TGTGCCAGCAGTTACTCAGGCAGCTCCTATGGCTACACCTTC. Translation: CASSYSGSSYGYTF.